The 3 T cell receptor beta chains listed next were all sequenced from one sample in a study of blood T cell repertoires in COVID-19. Sequencing was performed with immunoSEQ multiplex PCR; in TCRdb, only in-frame clones are kept and a portion is missing. This sample has fewer than 250,000 clones, with around four fifths found just once. What was sequenced was peripheral blood. Receptor source: a woman in her sixties or seventies with active or convalescent COVID-19.

The gene calls are TRBV29-1 and TRBJ1-1; the match to TRBD1 covers 7 bases. Germline trimming cut 4 bases from V and 6 bases from J; bases unmatched to any gene: 11. This CDR3 comprises 14 residues. Germline V gene sequence: CDR1 SQVTM, CDR2 ANQGSEA. CDR3 loop: CSVASWGTVAEAFF. For the CDR3, the DNA is TGCAGCGTTGCCTCGTGGGGGACAGTAGCTGAAGCTTTCTTT. Full variable domain (outside the CDR3, taken from reference TRBV29-1 and TRBJ1-1): SAVISQKPSRDICQRGTSLTIQCQVDSQVTMMFWYRQQPGQSLTLIATANQGSEATYESGFVIDKFPISRPNLTFSTLTVSNMSPEDSSIYLCSVASWGTVAEAFFGQGTRLTVV.

The chain uses TRBV19 and TRBJ2-7; 9 bases match TRBD2. The length of the CDR3 is 13 residues. The germline V gene has CDR1 LNHDA and CDR2 SQIVND (reference sequence). The ends lost 11 bases at V and 0 bases at J; junction bases unmatched: 5. DNA of the CDR3: TGTGCCTTTAGACTAGCGGACTCCTACGAGCAGTACTTC. Its translation is CAFRLADSYEQYF.

This clone was detected once. V usage is TRBV2 and J usage is TRBJ2-7, with no clear D. Germline V gene sequence: CDR1 SNHLY, CDR2 FYNNEI. Trimming stripped 4 bases from V and 6 bases from J, with 10 bases between. This CDR3 comprises 12 residues. The CDR3 region is CASSGLSPEQYF. The CDR3 DNA reads TGTGCCAGCAGTGGTCTAAGTCCCGAGCAGTACTTC. Based on the CDR3 plus reference TRBV2 and TRBJ2-7, the full variable domain is EPEVTQTPSHQVTQMGQEVILRCVPISNHLYFYWYRQILGQKVEFLVSFYNNEISEKSEIFDDQFSVERPDGSNFTLKIRSTKLEDSAMYFCASSGLSPEQYFGPGTRLTVT.